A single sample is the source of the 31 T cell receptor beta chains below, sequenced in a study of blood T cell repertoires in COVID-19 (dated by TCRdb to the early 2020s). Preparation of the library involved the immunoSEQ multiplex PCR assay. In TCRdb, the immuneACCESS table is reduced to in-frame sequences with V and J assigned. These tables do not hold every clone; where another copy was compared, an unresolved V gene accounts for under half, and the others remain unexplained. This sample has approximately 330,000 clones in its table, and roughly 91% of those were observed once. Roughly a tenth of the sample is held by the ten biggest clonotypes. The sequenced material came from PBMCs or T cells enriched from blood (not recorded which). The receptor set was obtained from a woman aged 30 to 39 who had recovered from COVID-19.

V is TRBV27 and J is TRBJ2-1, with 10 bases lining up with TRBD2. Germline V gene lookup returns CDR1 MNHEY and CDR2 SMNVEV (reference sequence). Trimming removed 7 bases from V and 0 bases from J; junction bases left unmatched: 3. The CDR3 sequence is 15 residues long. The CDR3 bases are TGTGCCAGCATTTCTAGCGGGAGCTCCTACAATGAGCAGTTCTTC. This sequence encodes CASISSGSSYNEQFF.

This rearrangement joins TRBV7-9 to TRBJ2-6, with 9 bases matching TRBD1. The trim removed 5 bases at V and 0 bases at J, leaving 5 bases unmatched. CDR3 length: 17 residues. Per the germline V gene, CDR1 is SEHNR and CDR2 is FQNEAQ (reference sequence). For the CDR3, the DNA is TGTGCCAGCAGCACCGGGACAGGGCTCTCTGGGGCCAACGTCCTGACTTTC. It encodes CASSTGTGLSGANVLTF.

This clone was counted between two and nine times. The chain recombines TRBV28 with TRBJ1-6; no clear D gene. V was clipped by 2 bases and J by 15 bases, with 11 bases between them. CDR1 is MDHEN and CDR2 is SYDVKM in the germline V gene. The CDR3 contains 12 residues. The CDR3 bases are TGTGCCAGCAGTTTACGGGTTCAAGGCCTCCACTTT. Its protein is CASSLRVQGLHF.

The CDR3 DNA is TGTGCCAGCAGCCTAGAGGCACTAGCGGGAGTGCGCGAGCAGTACTTC. This sequence encodes CASSLEALAGVREQYF. The chain links TRBV7-2 to TRBJ2-7; 11 bases match TRBD2. CDR1 and CDR2 from the germline V gene are SGHTA and FQGNSA. CDR3 length equals 16 residues. The V and J ends lost 5 bases and 6 bases, in that order; junction bases with no gene match: 12.

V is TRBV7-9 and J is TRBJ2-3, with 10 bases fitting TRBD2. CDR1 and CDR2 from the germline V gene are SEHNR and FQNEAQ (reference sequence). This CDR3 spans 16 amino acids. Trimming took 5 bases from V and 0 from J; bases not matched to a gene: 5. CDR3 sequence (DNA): TGTGCCAGCAGCGACTGGACTAGCGGAAGCACAGATACGCAGTATTTT. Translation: CASSDWTSGSTDTQYF.

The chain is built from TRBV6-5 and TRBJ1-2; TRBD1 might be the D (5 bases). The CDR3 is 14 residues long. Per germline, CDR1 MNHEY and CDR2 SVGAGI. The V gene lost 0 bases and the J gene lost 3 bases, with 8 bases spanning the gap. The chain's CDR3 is CASSYSRDHYGYTF. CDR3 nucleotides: TGTGCCAGCAGTTACTCCAGGGATCACTATGGCTACACCTTC.

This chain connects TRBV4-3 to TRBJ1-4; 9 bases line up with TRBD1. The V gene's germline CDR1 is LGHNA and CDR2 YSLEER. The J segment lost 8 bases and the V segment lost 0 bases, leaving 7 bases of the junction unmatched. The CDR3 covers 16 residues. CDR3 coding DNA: TGCGCCAGCAGCCAAGATTTTAACAGGGGGCGAGAAAAACTGTTTTTT. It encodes CASSQDFNRGREKLFF.

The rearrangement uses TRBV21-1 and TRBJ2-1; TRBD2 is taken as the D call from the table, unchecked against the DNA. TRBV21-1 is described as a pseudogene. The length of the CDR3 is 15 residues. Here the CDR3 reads CASSTEGAGGCEQFF. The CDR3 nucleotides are TGTGCCAGCAGCACCGAGGGGGCGGGAGGATGTGAGCAGTTCTTC.

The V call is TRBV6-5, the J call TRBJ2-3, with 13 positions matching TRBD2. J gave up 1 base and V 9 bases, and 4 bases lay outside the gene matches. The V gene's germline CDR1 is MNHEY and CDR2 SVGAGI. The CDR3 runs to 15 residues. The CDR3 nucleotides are TGTGCCAGTCGACTAGCGGGAGGAGGCACAGATACGCAGTATTTT. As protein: CASRLAGGGTDTQYF.

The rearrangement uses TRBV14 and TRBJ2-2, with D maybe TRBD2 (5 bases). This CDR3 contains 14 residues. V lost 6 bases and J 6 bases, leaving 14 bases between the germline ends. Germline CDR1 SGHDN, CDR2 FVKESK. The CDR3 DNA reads TGTGCCAGCAGGGTCGGGATCAAGGCCGGGGAGCTGTTTTTT. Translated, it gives CASRVGIKAGELFF.

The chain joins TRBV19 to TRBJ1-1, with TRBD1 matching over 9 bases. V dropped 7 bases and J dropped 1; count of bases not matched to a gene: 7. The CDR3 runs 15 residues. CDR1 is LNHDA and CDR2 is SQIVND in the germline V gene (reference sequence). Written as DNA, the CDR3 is TGTGCCAGTACCCTGACAGGGGGATCGAACACTGAAGCTTTCTTT. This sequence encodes CASTLTGGSNTEAFF. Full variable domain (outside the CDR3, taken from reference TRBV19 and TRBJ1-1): DGGITQSPKYLFRKEGQNVTLSCEQNLNHDAMYWYRQDPGQGLRLIYYSQIVNDFQKGDIAEGYSVSREKKESFPLTVTSAQKNPTAFYLCASTLTGGSNTEAFFGQGTRLTVV.

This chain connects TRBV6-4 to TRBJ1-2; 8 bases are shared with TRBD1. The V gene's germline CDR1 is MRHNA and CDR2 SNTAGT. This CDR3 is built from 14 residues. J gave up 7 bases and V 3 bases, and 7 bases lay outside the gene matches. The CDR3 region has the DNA TGTGCCAGCAGTGAAACCGGACAGGGAGGTGGCTACACCTTC. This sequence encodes CASSETGQGGGYTF.

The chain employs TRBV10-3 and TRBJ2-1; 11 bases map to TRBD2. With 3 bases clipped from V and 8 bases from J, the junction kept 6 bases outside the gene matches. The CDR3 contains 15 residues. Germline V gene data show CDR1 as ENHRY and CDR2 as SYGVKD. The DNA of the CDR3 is TGTGCCATCAGTGAAGGACTAGCGGGTTTCTATGAGCAGTTCTTC. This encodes CAISEGLAGFYEQFF.

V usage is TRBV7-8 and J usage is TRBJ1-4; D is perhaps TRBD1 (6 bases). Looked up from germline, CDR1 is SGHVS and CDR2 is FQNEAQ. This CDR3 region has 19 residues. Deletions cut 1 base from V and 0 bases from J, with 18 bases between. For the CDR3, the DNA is TGTGCCAGCAGCTTAGTGGCCCAGGGGTTACTATCAACTAATGAAAAACTGTTTTTT. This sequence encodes CASSLVAQGLLSTNEKLFF.

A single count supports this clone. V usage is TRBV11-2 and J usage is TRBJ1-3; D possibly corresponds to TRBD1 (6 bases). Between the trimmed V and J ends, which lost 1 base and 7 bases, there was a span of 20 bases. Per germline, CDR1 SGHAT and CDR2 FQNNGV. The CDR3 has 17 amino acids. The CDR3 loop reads CASSLGPRGARDNTIYF. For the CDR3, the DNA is TGTGCCAGCAGCTTAGGACCCCGGGGGGCCCGAGACAACACCATATATTTT.

The DNA of the CDR3 is TGTGCCAGCAGCTTAGATCGTTGGGGGGGCACCCTCACTGAAGCTTTCTTT. The encoded protein is CASSLDRWGGTLTEAFF. This chain connects TRBV11-2 to TRBJ1-1; D perhaps matches TRBD1 (6 bases). V dropped 0 bases and J dropped 4 bases, with 18 bases sitting between them. The CDR3 length is 17 residues. Germline loops: CDR1 SGHAT, CDR2 FQNNGV.

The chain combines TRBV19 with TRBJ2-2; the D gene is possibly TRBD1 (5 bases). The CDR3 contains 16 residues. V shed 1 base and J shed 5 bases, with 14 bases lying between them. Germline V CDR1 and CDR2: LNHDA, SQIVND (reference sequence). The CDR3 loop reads CASSIGWTSFTGELFF. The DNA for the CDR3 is TGTGCCAGTAGTATAGGTTGGACAAGTTTTACCGGGGAGCTGTTTTTT.

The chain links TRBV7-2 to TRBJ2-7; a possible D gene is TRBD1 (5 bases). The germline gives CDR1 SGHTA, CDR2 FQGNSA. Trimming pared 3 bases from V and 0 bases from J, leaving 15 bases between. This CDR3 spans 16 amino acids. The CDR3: CASSLDSQGASYEQYF. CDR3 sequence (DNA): TGTGCCAGCAGCTTGGATAGTCAGGGCGCCTCCTACGAGCAGTACTTC.

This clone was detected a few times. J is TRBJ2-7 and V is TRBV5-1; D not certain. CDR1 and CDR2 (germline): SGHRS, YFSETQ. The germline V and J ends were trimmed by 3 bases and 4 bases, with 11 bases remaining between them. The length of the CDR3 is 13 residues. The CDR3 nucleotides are TGCGCCAGCAGCTGGCTACAGCATTACGAGCAGTACTTC. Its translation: CASSWLQHYEQYF.

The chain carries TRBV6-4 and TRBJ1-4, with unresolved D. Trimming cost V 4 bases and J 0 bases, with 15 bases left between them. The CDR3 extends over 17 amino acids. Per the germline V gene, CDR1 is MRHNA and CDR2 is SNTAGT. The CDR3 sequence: CASSALKPPATNEKLFF. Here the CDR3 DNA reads TGTGCCAGCAGTGCCCTAAAGCCTCCTGCAACTAATGAAAAACTGTTTTTT.

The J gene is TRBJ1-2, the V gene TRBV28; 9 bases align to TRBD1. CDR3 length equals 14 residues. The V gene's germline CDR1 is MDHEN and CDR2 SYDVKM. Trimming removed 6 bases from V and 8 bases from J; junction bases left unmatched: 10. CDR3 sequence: CASRLTGQGLGYTF. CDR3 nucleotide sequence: TGTGCCAGCAGGCTGACGGGACAGGGCTTGGGCTACACCTTC.

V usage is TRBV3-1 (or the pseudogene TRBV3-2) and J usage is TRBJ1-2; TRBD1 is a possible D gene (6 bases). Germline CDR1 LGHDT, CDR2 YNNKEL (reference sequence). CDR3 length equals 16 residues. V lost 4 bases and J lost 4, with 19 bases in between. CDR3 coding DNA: TGTGCCAGCAGCCTCTCGTCGGGGGGCGTTGGCTATGGCTACACCTTC. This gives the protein CASSLSSGGVGYGYTF.

The CDR3 here is CASTGGWTELYEQYF. DNA for the CDR3: TGTGCCAGCACTGGAGGATGGACAGAACTCTACGAGCAGTACTTC. The chain has TRBV2 and TRBJ2-7; perhaps TRBD1 as D (6 bases). This CDR3 has 15 residues. The V gene lost 7 bases and the J gene lost 3 bases, with 19 bases spanning the gap. From germline, CDR1 is SNHLY and CDR2 FYNNEI.

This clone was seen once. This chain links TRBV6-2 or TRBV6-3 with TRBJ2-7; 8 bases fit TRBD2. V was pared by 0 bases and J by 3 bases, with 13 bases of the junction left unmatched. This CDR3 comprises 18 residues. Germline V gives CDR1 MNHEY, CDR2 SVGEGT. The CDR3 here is CASSYSVTRLAWNYEQYF. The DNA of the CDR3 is TGTGCCAGCAGTTACTCGGTAACCCGACTAGCGTGGAACTACGAGCAGTACTTC.

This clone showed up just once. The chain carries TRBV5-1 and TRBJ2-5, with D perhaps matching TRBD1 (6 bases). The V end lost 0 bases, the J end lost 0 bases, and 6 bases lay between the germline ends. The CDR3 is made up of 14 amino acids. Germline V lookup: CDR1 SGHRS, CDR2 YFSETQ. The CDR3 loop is CASSLGTDQETQYF. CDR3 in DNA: TGCGCCAGCAGCTTGGGGACAGACCAAGAGACCCAGTACTTC. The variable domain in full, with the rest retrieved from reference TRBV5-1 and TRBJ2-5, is KAGVTQTPRYLIKTRGQQVTLSCSPISGHRSVSWYQQTPGQGLQFLFEYFSETQRNKGNFPGRFSGRQFSNSRSEMNVSTLELGDSALYLCASSLGTDQETQYFGPGTRLLVL.

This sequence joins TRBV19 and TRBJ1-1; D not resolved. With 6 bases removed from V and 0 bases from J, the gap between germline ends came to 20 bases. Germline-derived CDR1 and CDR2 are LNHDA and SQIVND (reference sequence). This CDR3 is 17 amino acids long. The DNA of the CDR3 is TGTGCCAGTAGAAACGCCTTACGAATTCCTATGAACACTGAAGCTTTCTTT. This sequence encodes CASRNALRIPMNTEAFF.

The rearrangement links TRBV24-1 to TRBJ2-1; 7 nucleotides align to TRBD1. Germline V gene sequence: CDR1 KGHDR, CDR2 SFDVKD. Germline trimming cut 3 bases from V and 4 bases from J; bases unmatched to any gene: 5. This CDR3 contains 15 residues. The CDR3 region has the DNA TGTGCCACCAGTGATGGCCACAGGGGATACAATGAGCAGTTCTTC. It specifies CATSDGHRGYNEQFF.

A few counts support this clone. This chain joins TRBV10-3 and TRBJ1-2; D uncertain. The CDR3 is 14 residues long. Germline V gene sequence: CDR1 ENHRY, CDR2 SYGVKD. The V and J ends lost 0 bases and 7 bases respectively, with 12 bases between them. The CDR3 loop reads CAISESPGSRGYTF. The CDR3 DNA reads TGTGCCATCAGTGAGTCGCCGGGGTCTCGTGGCTACACCTTC.

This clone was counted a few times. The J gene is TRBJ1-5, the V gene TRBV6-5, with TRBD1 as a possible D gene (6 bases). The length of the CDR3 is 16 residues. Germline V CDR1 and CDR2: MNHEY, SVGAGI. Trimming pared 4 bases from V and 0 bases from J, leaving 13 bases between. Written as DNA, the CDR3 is TGTGCCAGCAGTTCCGGACAGCCTTATAGCAATCAGCCCCAGCATTTT. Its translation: CASSSGQPYSNQPQHF.

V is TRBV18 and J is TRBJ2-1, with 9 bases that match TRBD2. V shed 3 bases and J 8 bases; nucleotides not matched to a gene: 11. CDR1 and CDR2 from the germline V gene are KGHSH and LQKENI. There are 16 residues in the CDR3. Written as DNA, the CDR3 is TGTGCCAGCTCACCCCTAGCGGGATCCCCTGCCCATGAGCAGTTCTTC. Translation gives CASSPLAGSPAHEQFF.

CDR3 nucleotides: TGTGCCAGCACCTCTAGTATAGAGCAGTACTTC. Translation: CASTSSIEQYF. The chain is built from TRBV6-5 and TRBJ2-7; D uncertain. Trimming shortened V by 7 bases and J by 7 bases, and 11 bases separated the two germline ends. CDR3 length equals 11 residues. Germline V CDR1 and CDR2: MNHEY, SVGAGI.